This T cell receptor beta chain was captured in a study of human T cells and chemical hapten exposure (dated by TCRdb to the early 2020s). Turning to the overall study: For sensitization, 2% DPC in acetone was applied to a 2 cm by 2 cm area of upper inner arm skin. Most of the patients in the cohort were female, and the cohort covered alopecia areata with under or over 50% scalp involvement, alopecia totalis and alopecia universalis. Blood for TCR sequencing was provided by twenty-nine alopecia patients at one to four time points (pre-sensitization, 2, 6 and 24 weeks). Patch testing was done on the upper back using Finn chambers containing 0.01% DPC, and results were scored after 6 days according to International Contact Dermatitis Research Group standards. Patients additionally received weekly therapeutic DPC doses to the scalp throughout the roughly 25-week study period. Peripheral blood TCR repertoire changes were tracked in vivo in alopecia patients during primary and secondary sensitization to the hapten diphenylcyclopropenone (DPC). Libraries were combined into a pool for sequencing, and differences in TCR yield between samples came mainly from small differences in library volumes within the pool. Blood samples were taken from patients before sensitization (week 0) and then at 2, 6 and about 24 weeks after DPC sensitization. Here is what the overall study found, with its caveats: Patch test score correlated positively with the number of PT1 expanded TCRs, reaching significance at thresholds 8, 16 and 32 but not at 4. Significantly more large CDR3 similarity clusters were formed by expanded TCRs than by pre-sensitization or healthy control sets, consistent with antigen-driven responses. The number of TCRs above 1 in 1000 frequency did not change with DPC sensitization; there was no evidence of global repertoire structure alterations. After repeated subsampling, changes were observed in the strength of the expansion versus patch-test correlation and in the threshold at which the correlation became significant. Alopecia, a presumed autoimmune disease, was present in all patients, so the immune response of the patients might differ from that of healthy individuals.

The library was made by RACE. TCRdb names NextSeq 500 as the instrument used. Library preparation attached unique molecular identifiers to individual cDNA molecules for quantitative, reproducible TCR counting. From each blood RNA sample, both TCR alpha and TCR beta chains were sequenced. On the study's bioinformatics: Samples had a median of about 96,000 TCRs, with a range from roughly 20,000 to 700,000. The Decombinator software suite was used to annotate the V, J and CDR3 of the TCR reads. For PS versus PT1 abundance plots, all samples were subsampled to the same number of TCRs (28,000). Expanded TCRs were defined as absent before sensitization and observed at least eight times at the 2-week time point. TCRdb cleaned the public reads at Q25 with fastp, built clones with MiXCR and kept in-frame beta chains. Every distinct CDR3 protein forms one entry, paired with its most common genes and DNA. What appears here as the V and J calls and clone size reflects TCRdb's work, not the paper's. The sample data list approximately 60,000 distinct CDR3 sequences, and approximately 9.3% of these were observed just once. In total, the top ten clones hold about an eighth of the sample.

CDR1 SGHDN and CDR2 FVKESK are derived from the germline V gene. Trimming takes 1 base from V and 8 bases from J, and the germline ends sit 9 bases apart. The CDR3 spans 14 residues, from the cysteine through the phenylalanine. The read is trimmed to its CDR3 DNA, 42 bases read in frame from base 1. The time point label corresponds to: patch test 1, 2 weeks after DPC sensitization. Read against the paper, the sample's treatment or condition label means: therapeutic diphenylcyclopropenone sensitization with weekly scalp DPC. At every patch-test visit, the blood draw took place before the patch test was put on. Patients were eligible if aged 18 to 70, diagnosed with alopecia and judged suitable for DPC therapy, and pregnant patients were excluded. Unfractionated whole blood was collected in Tempus Blood RNA tubes, and total RNA was extracted from that blood. Many counts were recorded for this clonotype. Its target antigen remains unknown. The sample holds no much larger clone one base away, and base qualities are not on file.

This chain is built from TRBV14 and TRBJ1-6; no D segment can be confidently identified. The receptor comes from a woman aged 40 to 50 with alopecia areata. Some clones in this sample may be carry-over from other donors' samples. Sequenced material: whole blood, taken in connection with sensitization to the hapten diphenylcyclopropenone (DPC). The CDR3: CASSQGTEDSPLHF. The DNA sequence is given as TGTGCCAGCAGCCAAGGGACGGAGGATTCACCCCTCCACTTT.